The source of this T cell receptor beta chain is a study of blood T cell repertoires in COVID-19. The table came from immunoSEQ multiplex PCR; TCRdb's copy has only in-frame clones and leaves some out. The table includes under 400,000 clones, roughly 87% detected once. Per the germline V gene, CDR1 is SGHNT and CDR2 is YYREEE (reference sequence). The germline V and J ends were trimmed by 0 bases and 8 bases, with 14 bases remaining between them. The CDR3 has 15 residues. This clone was recorded once. The genes are TRBV5-4 and TRBJ1-4; tentative D call: TRBD1 (6 bases). The clonotype comes from a woman aged 60 to 75 with COVID-19, enrolled during active disease. Material for sequencing was peripheral blood. As DNA, the CDR3 is TGTGCCAGCAGCTTGGCCGGGGGGGGCCGGGAAAAACTGTTTTTT. It specifies CASSLAGGGREKLFF.